A single sample is the source of the 8 T cell receptor beta chains below, sequenced in a study of cytomegalovirus exposure and HLA in healthy donors. PCR amplification relied on 60 Vbeta primers (plus 13 Jbeta primers). Sequencing was performed with immunoSEQ multiplex PCR; in TCRdb, only in-frame clones are kept and a portion is missing. The table has approximately 82,000 clones, around 10% seen once. The sequencing sample was made of PBMCs. The receptors derive from a man in his 60s in good health and CMV-seropositive.

J is TRBJ2-3 and V is TRBV18; 12 bases fit TRBD1. J was trimmed by 4 bases and V by 4 bases; bases with no gene match: 3. The CDR3 loop spans 15 amino acids. Germline CDR1 KGHSH, CDR2 LQKENI. CDR3 in amino acids: CASSHRDRGPDTQYF. The CDR3, as DNA: TGTGCCAGCTCACACCGGGACAGGGGGCCAGATACGCAGTATTTT.

This clone was observed a few times. The J gene is TRBJ1-2, the V gene TRBV6-5; D not certain. The CDR3 loop spans 12 amino acids. CDR1 is MNHEY and CDR2 is SVGAGI in the germline V gene. V gave up 5 bases and J gave up 8 bases, with 12 bases separating them. As DNA, the CDR3 is TGTGCCAGCAGTAGGGCGGAGGGCGGCTACACCTTC. It encodes CASSRAEGGYTF.

The chain is built from TRBV6-1 and TRBJ2-5; D perhaps matches TRBD1 (5 bases). The CDR3 is 13 residues long. V gave up 1 base and J gave up 7 bases, with 10 bases separating them. The germline CDR1 and CDR2 sequences are MNHNS and SASEGT. The CDR3 reads CASSEGGRRTQYF. The CDR3 DNA reads as TGTGCCAGCAGTGAAGGGGGCAGACGGACCCAGTACTTC.

This clone was seen a handful of times. This chain uses TRBV30 with TRBJ2-1, with 7 bases that match TRBD2. Germline loops: CDR1 GTSNPN, CDR2 SVGIG (reference sequence). With 2 bases clipped from V and 1 base from J, the junction kept 11 bases outside the gene matches. There are 17 residues in the CDR3. Here the CDR3 DNA reads TGTGCCTGGAGTTACTCGTCCCGGGGGGTGTCCTACAATGAGCAGTTCTTC. It specifies CAWSYSSRGVSYNEQFF.

This chain uses TRBV5-1 with TRBJ1-1; D not certain. Trimming took off 2 bases at V and 1 base at J, with 9 bases between the two ends. This CDR3 has 14 amino acids. In germline, CDR1 is SGHRS, CDR2 YFSETQ. The CDR3 DNA reads TGCGCCAGCAGCTTCGCTCGGGAGAACACTGAAGCTTTCTTT. Translating it yields CASSFARENTEAFF.

This sequence joins TRBV5-1 and TRBJ1-3; a weak D match, TRBD1 (5 bases). The CDR3 runs 16 residues. V shed 0 bases and J shed 0 bases, with 10 bases lying between them. Germline assignment: CDR1 SGHRS and CDR2 YFSETQ. CDR3 bases: TGCGCCAGCAGCTTGGAACCAGGGTACTCTGGAAACACCATATATTTT. It translates to CASSLEPGYSGNTIYF. The whole variable domain, remainder taken from reference TRBV5-1 and TRBJ1-3, is KAGVTQTPRYLIKTRGQQVTLSCSPISGHRSVSWYQQTPGQGLQFLFEYFSETQRNKGNFPGRFSGRQFSNSRSEMNVSTLELGDSALYLCASSLEPGYSGNTIYFGEGSWLTVV.

This clone was detected a few times. V usage is TRBV6-5 and J usage is TRBJ2-2; 7 positions match TRBD2. This CDR3 is 16 amino acids long. After removal of 4 bases from V and 7 bases from J, the junction contained 12 bases not matched to a gene. CDR1 is MNHEY, CDR2 SVGAGI, per germline. This CDR3 is CASSLLGGKQGGELFF. The DNA for the CDR3 is TGTGCCAGCAGTTTACTCGGGGGGAAGCAGGGCGGGGAGCTGTTTTTT.

There are a few counts of this clone. V gene TRBV10-1 combines with J gene TRBJ2-7, with D possibly being TRBD1 (7 bases). Germline assignment: CDR1 WNHNN and CDR2 SYGVQD (reference sequence). Trimming shortened V by 0 bases and J by 5 bases, and 14 bases separated the two germline ends. This CDR3 is built from 15 residues. The CDR3 reads CASSESAGGIDEQYV. As DNA, the CDR3 is TGCGCCAGCAGTGAGTCGGCAGGGGGGATCGACGAGCAGTACGTC.